The 18 T cell receptor beta chains reported below all come from one sample, sequenced in a study of T-cell memory formation after mild COVID-19. TCRdb analysed the 5' RACE reads with MiXCR anew, one entry per CDR3 protein. In the table there are 450,000 to 650,000 distinct CDR3 sequences, roughly 20% of which are singletons. The sample was PBMCs or a T cell subset sorted from them (not recorded which). The receptors shown here come from an adult woman who had mild COVID-19 (a few samples of this study predate the infection). Cell type and time point are not known.

This clonotype was seen more than once but under ten times. V gene TRBV7-3 combines with J gene TRBJ2-1, with D possibly being TRBD1 or TRBD2 (6 bases each). CDR1 is SGHTA, CDR2 FQGTGA, per germline. V lost 5 bases and J 2 bases, leaving 10 bases between the germline ends. This CDR3 is built from 14 residues. The CDR3 nucleotides are TGTGCCAGCAGCCGAGGGGGGACCTACAATGAGCAGTTCTTC. Translated: CASSRGGTYNEQFF.

This clonotype was counted at least ten times. The chain is built from TRBV20-1 and TRBJ1-1; D may be TRBD1 (5 bases). Germline V CDR1 and CDR2: DFQATT, SNEGSKA (reference sequence). CDR3 length: 16 amino acids. The germline V and J ends were trimmed by 2 bases and 0 bases, with 16 bases remaining between them. CDR3 in amino acids: CSARYPPGRMNTEAFF. The CDR3 nucleotides are TGCAGTGCTAGATATCCCCCGGGACGGATGAACACTGAAGCTTTCTTT.

This clonotype was seen a handful of times. The V gene is TRBV29-1, the J gene TRBJ2-7; the match to TRBD1 covers 8 bases. Germline V gene sequence: CDR1 SQVTM, CDR2 ANQGSEA. V lost 6 bases to trimming and J lost 3 bases; unmatched junction nucleotides: 10. CDR3 size: 14 residues. The CDR3 DNA is TGCAGCGTGGCATCGGACAGGGAGGTCTACGAGCAGTACTTC. Amino acid sequence: CSVASDREVYEQYF.

The genes are TRBV12-3 or TRBV12-4 and TRBJ2-1; 14 bases line up with TRBD2. The CDR3 sequence is 17 residues long. V shed 6 bases, J shed 1 base, and the junction held 5 bases outside the gene matches. CDR3 protein: CASRPRLAGGSYNEQFF. The CDR3 DNA sequence: TGTGCCAGCAGGCCTCGACTAGCGGGAGGGTCCTACAATGAGCAGTTCTTC.

The CDR3 is CASSLGWGNTGELFF. Here the CDR3 DNA reads TGTGCCAGCAGCTTAGGTTGGGGGAACACCGGGGAGCTGTTTTTT. The chain combines TRBV7-8 with TRBJ2-2; D unresolved. The CDR3 totals 15 residues. V was cut by 1 base and J by 1 base, with 7 bases left in between. Germline CDR1 and CDR2: SGHVS and FQNEAQ.

The chain combines TRBV20-1 with TRBJ2-3; D unclear. Germline V gives CDR1 DFQATT, CDR2 SNEGSKA (reference sequence). The CDR3 length is 14 residues. The germline V and J ends were trimmed by 6 bases and 2 bases, with 15 bases remaining between them. The CDR3: CSASKRAYTDTQYF. The CDR3 bases are TGCAGTGCCTCTAAGCGCGCATACACAGATACGCAGTATTTT.

The sample holds one count of this clonotype. The CDR3 nucleotides read TGTGCCAGCAGTTTAAATTTCCGGATCGCCACCTCTGGAAACACCATATATTTT. Translating it yields CASSLNFRIATSGNTIYF. J is TRBJ1-3 and V is TRBV12-3 or TRBV12-4; D remains unclear. The CDR3 is 18 amino acids. V lost 2 bases, J lost 0 bases, and 17 bases lay in between.

The sample holds many counts of this clonotype. V gene TRBV4-2 combines with J gene TRBJ2-3; D not resolved. This CDR3 is 14 amino acids long. V was clipped by 6 bases and J by 3 bases, with 13 bases between them. Looked up from germline, CDR1 is LGHNA and CDR2 is YNFKEQ. CDR3 amino acids: CASRHIGRTDTQYF. For the CDR3, the DNA is TGTGCCAGCAGACACATCGGGCGAACAGATACGCAGTATTTT.

The gene calls are TRBV30 and TRBJ1-2; no clear D gene. V was trimmed by 1 base and J by 0 bases, leaving 6 bases between them. This CDR3 comprises 13 residues. CDR1 is GTSNPN, CDR2 SVGIG, per germline (reference sequence). The CDR3 DNA reads TGTGCCTGGAGTGAAATAACTAACTATGGCTACACCTTC. Protein sequence: CAWSEITNYGYTF.

There are a few counts of this clonotype. V is TRBV27 and J is TRBJ2-2; D gene uncertain. V was trimmed by 2 bases and J by 3 bases, leaving 7 bases between them. The CDR3 totals 14 residues. From germline, CDR1 is MNHEY and CDR2 SMNVEV (reference sequence). The CDR3 nucleotides are TGTGCCAGCAGTTTAGAGATGCACACCGGGGAGCTGTTTTTT. Protein: CASSLEMHTGELFF.

This chain connects TRBV5-4 to TRBJ2-7; TRBD2 matches at 10 bases. The CDR3 spans 16 residues. In germline, CDR1 is SGHNT, CDR2 YYREEE (reference sequence). J gave up 5 bases and V 3 bases, and 11 bases lay outside the gene matches. In DNA form, the CDR3 reads TGTGCCAGCAGCTCTTCACTAGCGGGATTACGGCACGAGCAGTACTTC. This sequence encodes CASSSSLAGLRHEQYF. The full variable domain, with the rest looked up from reference TRBV5-4 and TRBJ2-7, is ETGVTQSPTHLIKTRGQQVTLRCSSQSGHNTVSWYQQALGQGPQFIFQYYREEENGRGNFPPRFSGLQFPNYSSELNVNALELDDSALYLCASSSSLAGLRHEQYFGPGTRLTVT.

This clonotype came up a few times. CDR3 amino acids: CASSTRLEVSYEQYF. As DNA, the CDR3 is TGTGCCAGCAGTACGCGACTAGAAGTCTCCTACGAGCAGTACTTC. The gene calls are TRBV12-3 or TRBV12-4 and TRBJ2-7; a possible D gene is TRBD2 (6 bases). The CDR3 is 15 residues long. V was clipped by 5 bases and J by 0 bases, with 14 bases between them.

The genes are TRBV11-2 and TRBJ1-4; 11 bases are shared with TRBD1. V lost 5 bases and J lost 12; bases outside the gene matches: 8. The CDR3 is made up of 14 amino acids. Germline values: CDR1 SGHAT, CDR2 FQNNGV. The DNA for the CDR3 is TGTGCCAGCAGCCGGACAGGGGGCGAGAACGAACTGTTTTTT. It codes for CASSRTGGENELFF. Full variable domain (rest looked up from reference TRBV11-2 and TRBJ1-4): EAGVAQSPRYKIIEKRQSVAFWCNPISGHATLYWYQQILGQGPKLLIQFQNNGVVDDSQLPKDRFSAERLKGVDSTLKIQPAKLEDSAVYLCASSRTGGENELFFGSGTQLSVL.

V gene TRBV6-5 combines with J gene TRBJ1-5; D ambiguous. There are 17 residues in the CDR3. The V end was cut by 5 bases, the J end by 3 bases, with 20 bases between. Germline values: CDR1 MNHEY, CDR2 SVGAGI. The CDR3 region is CASSPIKTSAVNQPQHF. The DNA for the CDR3 is TGTGCCAGCAGTCCAATTAAGACATCGGCGGTCAATCAGCCCCAGCATTTT.

This clonotype was counted at least ten times. The rearrangement uses TRBV4-2 and TRBJ2-3; weak D call: TRBD2 (5 bases). V was trimmed by 0 bases and J by 0 bases, leaving 16 bases between them. CDR1 is LGHNA, CDR2 YNFKEQ, per germline. The CDR3 extends over 18 amino acids. The DNA for the CDR3 is TGTGCCAGCAGCCAAGATATATCGTGGAGCGGTAGCACAGATACGCAGTATTTT. Its protein product is CASSQDISWSGSTDTQYF.

This clonotype was picked up a small number of times. The chain couples TRBV11-2 to TRBJ2-1; TRBD2 matches at 12 bases. This CDR3 spans 18 amino acids. J gave up 9 bases and V 1 base, and 13 bases lay outside the gene matches. Germline CDR1 is SGHAT and CDR2 is FQNNGV. The CDR3 DNA follows: TGTGCCAGCAGCTTAGGCATTCTAGCGGGGGGGCCTAGGGGTGAGCAGTTCTTC. Protein: CASSLGILAGGPRGEQFF. The full variable domain, its missing parts supplied by reference TRBV11-2 and TRBJ2-1, is EAGVAQSPRYKIIEKRQSVAFWCNPISGHATLYWYQQILGQGPKLLIQFQNNGVVDDSQLPKDRFSAERLKGVDSTLKIQPAKLEDSAVYLCASSLGILAGGPRGEQFFGPGTRLTVL.

This clonotype was found once. CDR3 amino acids: CASSRGGAGYEQYF. The CDR3 DNA reads as TGTGCCAGCAGCCGCGGGGGGGCCGGCTACGAGCAGTACTTC. The genes are TRBV7-7 and TRBJ2-7; the match to TRBD2 covers 9 bases. From germline, CDR1 is SSHAT and CDR2 FNYEAQ (reference sequence). Unmatched junction bases numbered 5, after V lost 5 bases and J lost 3 bases. The CDR3 spans 14 residues.

The rearrangement joins TRBV20-1 to TRBJ1-3, with unresolved D. V was pared by 6 bases and J by 0 bases, with 15 bases between. CDR1 and CDR2 (germline): DFQATT, SNEGSKA (reference sequence). The CDR3 extends over 15 amino acids. CDR3 nucleotides: TGCAGTGCCCCGCAGAGGCAGCTCTCTGGAAACACCATATATTTT. This encodes CSAPQRQLSGNTIYF.